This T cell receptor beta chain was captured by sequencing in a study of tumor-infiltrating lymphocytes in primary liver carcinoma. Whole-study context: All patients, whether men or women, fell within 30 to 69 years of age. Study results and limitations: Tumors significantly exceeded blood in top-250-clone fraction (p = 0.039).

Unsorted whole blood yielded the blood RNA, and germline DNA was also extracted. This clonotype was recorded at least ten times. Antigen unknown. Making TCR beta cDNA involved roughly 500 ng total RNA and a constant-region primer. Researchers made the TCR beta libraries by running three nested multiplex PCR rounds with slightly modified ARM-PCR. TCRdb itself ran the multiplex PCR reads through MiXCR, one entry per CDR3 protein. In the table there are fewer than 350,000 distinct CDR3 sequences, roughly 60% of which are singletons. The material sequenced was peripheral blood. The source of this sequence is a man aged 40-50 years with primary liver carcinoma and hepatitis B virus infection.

The CDR3 here is CSVRDTAREQYF. The CDR3 DNA sequence: TGCAGCGTCCGGGACACGGCAAGGGAGCAGTACTTC. The chain has TRBV29-1 and TRBJ2-7; TRBD1 might be the D (6 bases). This CDR3 contains 12 residues. Looked up from germline, CDR1 is SQVTM and CDR2 is ANQGSEA. V was pared by 6 bases and J by 7 bases, with 16 bases between.